These T cell receptor beta chains were read from a single sample in a study of low-dose radiotherapy and immunotherapy resistance in tumors. MiXCR, run by TCRdb on the reads, gives a single entry per CDR3 protein. Among 50,000 or so distinct CDR3 sequences listed, 33% were seen once. Sample: PBMCs, taken after low-dose radiotherapy plus immunotherapy. Receptors were obtained from a male donor with rectosigmoid adenocarcinoma. CDR3s include the opening cysteine and the closing phenylalanine or tryptophan. Fields, in order: clone size, J gene, CDR3 length, D gene, V gene, CDR3 protein, CDR3 DNA. D genes are given only for firm matches. The size field is filled for only some rows; it gives once, few, many or a size class.

clone size: .
J gene: TRBJ2-3
CDR3 length: 15
D gene: TRBD2
V gene: TRBV19
CDR3 protein: CASRLPGRGTDTQYF
CDR3 DNA: TGTGCCAGTAGACTCCCCGGGAGGGGCACAGATACGCAGTATTTT

clone size: many
J gene: TRBJ2-5
CDR3 length: 14
D gene: .
V gene: TRBV20-1
CDR3 protein: CSARGFDGAETQYF
CDR3 DNA: TGCAGTGCTAGAGGGTTTGACGGGGCGGAGACCCAGTACTTC

clone size: .
J gene: TRBJ2-7
CDR3 length: 14
D gene: TRBD1
V gene: TRBV7-2
CDR3 protein: CASSETGGIDEQYF
CDR3 DNA: TGTGCCAGCAGCGAAACAGGGGGGATCGACGAGCAGTACTTC

clone size: many
J gene: TRBJ2-2
CDR3 length: 14
D gene: .
V gene: TRBV2
CDR3 protein: CASRPGSYTGELFF
CDR3 DNA: TGTGCCAGCAGGCCCGGGTCCTACACCGGGGAGCTGTTTTTT

clone size: many
J gene: TRBJ1-2
CDR3 length: 16
D gene: .
V gene: TRBV7-8
CDR3 protein: CASSRARISSNYGYTF
CDR3 DNA: TGTGCCAGCAGCCGGGCACGGATTTCTTCAAACTATGGCTACACCTTC

clone size: many
J gene: TRBJ2-3
CDR3 length: 13
D gene: .
V gene: TRBV7-3
CDR3 protein: CASSSQSADTQYF
CDR3 DNA: TGTGCCAGCAGCTCACAGTCGGCAGATACGCAGTATTTT

clone size: .
J gene: TRBJ2-1
CDR3 length: 17
D gene: TRBD2
V gene: TRBV9
CDR3 protein: CASSVDPRLAGYNEQLF
CDR3 DNA: TGTGCCAGCAGCGTAGATCCCCGACTAGCGGGGTACAATGAGCAGCTCTTC

clone size: .
J gene: TRBJ1-2
CDR3 length: 14
D gene: .
V gene: TRBV7-8
CDR3 protein: CASSETSGRYGYTF
CDR3 DNA: TGTGCCAGCAGCGAAACCTCGGGGCGGTATGGCTACACCTTC

clone size: .
J gene: TRBJ2-1
CDR3 length: 14
D gene: .
V gene: TRBV28
CDR3 protein: CASSLSDGWREQFF
CDR3 DNA: TGTGCCAGCAGTTTATCGGACGGCTGGCGTGAGCAGTTCTTC

clone size: once
J gene: TRBJ2-5
CDR3 length: 16
D gene: TRBD2
V gene: TRBV11-2
CDR3 protein: CASSLVSGGTQETQYF
CDR3 DNA: TGTGCCAGCAGCTTAGTAAGCGGGGGGACACAAGAGACCCAGTACTTC

clone size: many
J gene: TRBJ2-4
CDR3 length: 15
D gene: .
V gene: TRBV28
CDR3 protein: CASSRGQIAKNIQYF
CDR3 DNA: TGTGCCAGCAGCCGCGGGCAGATAGCCAAAAACATTCAGTACTTC

clone size: .
J gene: TRBJ2-2
CDR3 length: 14
D gene: .
V gene: TRBV10-3
CDR3 protein: CAISESLSTGELFF
CDR3 DNA: TGTGCCATCAGTGAGTCGCTCTCGACCGGGGAGCTGTTTTTT

clone size: many
J gene: TRBJ1-1
CDR3 length: 15
D gene: .
V gene: TRBV6-2/TRBV6-3
CDR3 protein: CASSYSSSSYTEAFF
CDR3 DNA: TGTGCCAGCAGTTACTCGAGCTCGAGCTACACTGAAGCTTTCTTT

clone size: .
J gene: TRBJ2-4
CDR3 length: 14
D gene: TRBD1
V gene: TRBV3-1
CDR3 protein: CASSQRTGDHIQYF
CDR3 DNA: TGTGCCAGCAGCCAACGGACAGGGGATCACATTCAGTACTTC

clone size: many
J gene: TRBJ2-7
CDR3 length: 12
D gene: .
V gene: TRBV29-1
CDR3 protein: CSVRTSSYEQYF
CDR3 DNA: TGCAGCGTCCGGACGAGTTCCTACGAGCAGTACTTC

clone size: many
J gene: TRBJ1-5
CDR3 length: 14
D gene: .
V gene: TRBV4-1
CDR3 protein: CASSQDAVRGPQHF
CDR3 DNA: TGCGCCAGCAGCCAAGATGCAGTTCGGGGGCCCCAGCATTTT

clone size: many
J gene: TRBJ1-1
CDR3 length: 17
D gene: TRBD1
V gene: TRBV25-1
CDR3 protein: CASSEVGTGEGGTEAFF
CDR3 DNA: TGTGCCAGCAGTGAAGTGGGAACAGGGGAGGGGGGGACTGAAGCTTTCTTT

clone size: many
J gene: TRBJ2-5
CDR3 length: 14
D gene: TRBD2
V gene: TRBV4-3
CDR3 protein: CASSPGLAGETQYF
CDR3 DNA: TGTGCCAGCAGCCCCGGACTAGCAGGGGAGACCCAGTACTTC

clone size: .
J gene: TRBJ2-2
CDR3 length: 14
D gene: .
V gene: TRBV14
CDR3 protein: CASSQPDPTGELFF
CDR3 DNA: TGTGCCAGCAGCCAACCCGATCCCACCGGGGAGCTGTTTTTT

clone size: many
J gene: TRBJ2-1
CDR3 length: 13
D gene: .
V gene: TRBV6-2/TRBV6-3
CDR3 protein: CASSYGAYNEQFF
CDR3 DNA: TGTGCCAGCAGTTACGGCGCCTACAATGAGCAGTTCTTC

clone size: many
J gene: TRBJ2-7
CDR3 length: 16
D gene: .
V gene: TRBV12-3/TRBV12-4
CDR3 protein: CASSPGLGVSSYEQYF
CDR3 DNA: TGTGCCAGCAGTCCCGGGCTAGGGGTCAGCTCCTACGAGCAGTACTTC

clone size: .
J gene: TRBJ2-2
CDR3 length: 15
D gene: TRBD1
V gene: TRBV12-5
CDR3 protein: CASGLGQGNTGELFF
CDR3 DNA: TGTGCTAGTGGCCTCGGACAGGGGAACACCGGGGAGCTGTTTTTT

clone size: many
J gene: TRBJ2-7
CDR3 length: 15
D gene: TRBD2
V gene: TRBV5-4
CDR3 protein: CASSLEVGLAAEQYF
CDR3 DNA: TGTGCCAGCAGCTTGGAAGTAGGACTAGCGGCAGAGCAGTACTTC

clone size: .
J gene: TRBJ2-1
CDR3 length: 14
D gene: .
V gene: TRBV2
CDR3 protein: CASTGLAPGDEQFF
CDR3 DNA: TGTGCCAGCACTGGCCTAGCCCCCGGAGATGAGCAGTTCTTC

clone size: .
J gene: TRBJ1-5
CDR3 length: 19
D gene: .
V gene: TRBV6-4
CDR3 protein: CASSLLVVSGVRSNQPQHF
CDR3 DNA: TGTGCCAGCAGTTTACTTGTGGTATCAGGGGTCCGAAGCAATCAGCCCCAGCATTTT

clone size: many
J gene: TRBJ2-1
CDR3 length: 14
D gene: TRBD2
V gene: TRBV6-2/TRBV6-3
CDR3 protein: CASKPGLDYNEQFF
CDR3 DNA: TGTGCCAGTAAGCCGGGACTAGACTACAATGAGCAGTTCTTC

clone size: few
J gene: TRBJ1-3
CDR3 length: 16
D gene: .
V gene: TRBV5-1
CDR3 protein: CASSLGDRGQGNTIYF
CDR3 DNA: TGCGCCAGCAGCTTGGGCGACCGTGGGCAGGGAAACACCATATATTTT

clone size: .
J gene: TRBJ2-7
CDR3 length: 15
D gene: TRBD1
V gene: TRBV20-1
CDR3 protein: CSASPTGQGIHEQYF
CDR3 DNA: TGCAGTGCTAGTCCCACGGGACAGGGGATCCACGAGCAGTACTTC

clone size: many
J gene: TRBJ2-1
CDR3 length: 16
D gene: TRBD2
V gene: TRBV19
CDR3 protein: CASRGTMAGTYNEQFF
CDR3 DNA: TGTGCCAGTAGGGGGACTATGGCTGGTACCTACAATGAGCAGTTCTTC

clone size: .
J gene: TRBJ2-1
CDR3 length: 15
D gene: .
V gene: TRBV10-3
CDR3 protein: CAISGTERPYNEQFF
CDR3 DNA: TGTGCCATCAGTGGAACGGAGCGGCCTTACAATGAGCAGTTCTTC

clone size: many
J gene: TRBJ2-5
CDR3 length: 14
D gene: TRBD2
V gene: TRBV20-1
CDR3 protein: CSARERGAGETQYF
CDR3 DNA: TGCAGTGCCAGAGAGCGGGGGGCAGGAGAGACCCAGTACTTC